These 26 T cell receptor beta chains originate from one sample sequenced in a study of response to subunit inactivated influenza vaccine. One entry per CDR3 protein results from TCRdb running MiXCR on the RT-PCR reads. The sample lists around 790,000 distinct CDR3 sequences, about 20% occurring once. The specimen comprised PBMCs from blood, sampled 4 to 6 days after vaccination. Receptors were obtained from a man aged 45-60 years who received an inactivated influenza vaccine.

This clonotype was detected a few times. The chain employs TRBV6-5 and TRBJ1-2; D remains unclear. Germline CDR1 MNHEY, CDR2 SVGAGI. V shed 0 bases and J shed 7 bases, with 9 bases lying between them. The CDR3 totals 13 residues. CDR3 coding DNA: TGTGCCAGCAGTTACTCGAGCATCTCTGGCTACACCTTC. Protein product: CASSYSSISGYTF.

The gene calls are TRBV20-1 and TRBJ1-1; D is unresolved. This CDR3 contains 13 residues. With 3 bases removed from V and 1 base from J, the gap between germline ends came to 9 bases. Per germline, CDR1 DFQATT and CDR2 SNEGSKA (reference sequence). CDR3 nucleotides: TGCAGTGCTAGCGGAGGCGCGAACACTGAAGCTTTCTTT. This translates into CSASGGANTEAFF.

The chain couples TRBV9 to TRBJ2-7; the D gene could be TRBD1 or TRBD2 (5 bases each). CDR1 and CDR2 (germline): SGDLS, YYNGEE. Trimming stripped 0 bases from V and 0 bases from J, with 10 bases between. The CDR3 extends over 15 amino acids. CDR3 bases: TGTGCCAGCAGCGTAGGTGAGGGGAGCTCCTACGAGCAGTACTTC. Protein product: CASSVGEGSSYEQYF.

The gene calls are TRBV20-1 and TRBJ2-1; 8 positions match TRBD2. Germline CDR1 DFQATT, CDR2 SNEGSKA (reference sequence). Losses at the gene ends were 7 bases for V and 7 bases for J; bases not matched to a gene: 6. CDR3 size: 12 residues. CDR3 protein: CSVASGWNEQFF. Here the CDR3 DNA reads TGCAGTGTAGCTAGCGGGTGGAATGAGCAGTTCTTC.

This clonotype has more than one count but fewer than ten. The V and J genes are TRBV12-3 or TRBV12-4 and TRBJ2-3; D is unresolved. The length of the CDR3 is 12 residues. Trimming pared 7 bases from V and 5 bases from J, leaving 10 bases between. The DNA of the CDR3 is TGTGCCAGCACCCCCTCGGTAGATACGCAGTATTTT. This codes for CASTPSVDTQYF.

The chain carries TRBV5-1 and TRBJ1-2, with 7 bases matching TRBD1. V shed 4 bases, J shed 2 bases, and the junction held 8 bases outside the gene matches. Germline lookup yields CDR1 SGHRS and CDR2 YFSETQ. The CDR3 runs to 15 residues. The CDR3 loop reads CASSLTGQENYGYTF. The CDR3 nucleotides are TGCGCCAGCAGCCTGACAGGACAGGAGAACTATGGCTACACCTTC.

This clonotype was seen many times. The chain couples TRBV6-2 or TRBV6-3 to TRBJ1-1, with a tentative D call TRBD1 (6 bases). CDR3 size: 11 residues. Trimming cost V 6 bases and J 5 bases, with 7 bases left between them. Germline CDR1 is MNHEY and CDR2 is SVGEGT. The CDR3 reads CASRQGTEAFF. DNA for the CDR3: TGTGCCAGCAGGCAGGGGACTGAAGCTTTCTTT.

This chain's CDR3 is CASSWIERGTEAFF. For the CDR3, the DNA is TGCGCCAGCAGCTGGATAGAAAGGGGGACTGAAGCTTTCTTT. The V gene is TRBV5-1, the J gene TRBJ1-1; tentatively, D is TRBD1 (6 bases). Trimming left V 3 bases short and J 5 bases short, with 14 bases between. CDR3 length equals 14 residues. The V gene's germline CDR1 is SGHRS and CDR2 YFSETQ.

V is TRBV4-2 and J is TRBJ2-5, with 8 bases fitting TRBD2. Germline V CDR1 and CDR2: LGHNA, YNFKEQ. The CDR3 extends over 16 amino acids. V was clipped by 0 bases and J by 5 bases; unmatched bases: 8. CDR3 loop: CASSQDGGGGKETQYF. The CDR3 coding sequence is TGTGCCAGCAGCCAAGATGGCGGCGGGGGGAAGGAGACCCAGTACTTC.

This clonotype was found a few times. The gene calls are TRBV6-1 and TRBJ1-5; a possible D gene is TRBD1 (5 bases). Germline V lookup: CDR1 MNHNS, CDR2 SASEGT. V was cut by 7 bases and J by 6 bases, with 13 bases left in between. The CDR3 totals 13 residues. CDR3 loop: CASNGGGGQPQHF. The CDR3, as DNA: TGTGCCAGCAACGGGGGGGGAGGTCAGCCCCAGCATTTT.

The CDR3 loop is CASSYSPGDRDTQYF. Here the CDR3 DNA reads TGTGCCAGCAGTTACTCGCCAGGGGATAGAGATACGCAGTATTTT. The chain has TRBV6-5 and TRBJ2-3; TRBD1 is a possible D gene (6 bases). Per the germline V gene, CDR1 is MNHEY and CDR2 is SVGAGI. The CDR3 has 15 residues. The V end lost 0 bases, the J end lost 5 bases, and 12 bases lay between the germline ends.

The table lists this clonotype with a few counts. The chain recombines TRBV6-5 with TRBJ1-1; D is undetermined. The germline gives CDR1 MNHEY, CDR2 SVGAGI. The CDR3 runs 15 residues. The V end was cut by 2 bases, the J end by 0 bases, with 10 bases between. Here the CDR3 reads CASSYRVPLNTEAFF. Here the CDR3 DNA reads TGTGCCAGCAGTTACAGGGTCCCATTGAACACTGAAGCTTTCTTT.

This chain's CDR3 is CASTPWSWTEAFF. In DNA form, the CDR3 reads TGTGCCAGCACCCCATGGAGTTGGACTGAAGCTTTCTTT. The rearrangement joins TRBV6-2 or TRBV6-3 to TRBJ1-1; no reliable D call. Germline assignment: CDR1 MNHEY and CDR2 SVGEGT. The ends were cut back, 7 bases at V and 5 bases at J, with 14 bases in the middle. The CDR3 is made up of 13 amino acids.

The chain recombines TRBV7-2 with TRBJ2-7; D not resolved. V gave up 1 base and J gave up 1 base, with 8 bases separating them. The germline V gene has CDR1 SGHTA and CDR2 FQGNSA. CDR3 size: 14 residues. In DNA, the CDR3 is TGTGCCAGCAGCTTAGTGATGGAATCCTACGAGCAGTACTTC. Translation gives CASSLVMESYEQYF.

This clonotype has only a few counts. The chain joins TRBV7-2 to TRBJ1-3; no firm D call. The CDR3 is 15 amino acids. Between the trimmed V and J ends, which lost 1 base and 0 bases, there was a span of 7 bases. Germline-derived CDR1 and CDR2 are SGHTA and FQGNSA. In nucleotides, the CDR3 is TGTGCCAGCAGCTTAGGCGGTGCCTCTGGAAACACCATATATTTT. It translates to CASSLGGASGNTIYF. Full variable domain (missing parts from reference TRBV7-2 and TRBJ1-3): GAGVSQSPSNKVTEKGKDVELRCDPISGHTALYWYRQSLGQGLEFLIYFQGNSAPDKSGLPSDRFSAERTGGSVSTLTIQRTQQEDSAVYLCASSLGGASGNTIYFGEGSWLTVV.

The rearrangement links TRBV7-3 to TRBJ2-2, with no clear D. V was shortened by 2 bases and J by 4 bases, with 8 bases between the two germline ends. The germline V gene has CDR1 SGHTA and CDR2 FQGTGA. There are 14 residues in the CDR3. The CDR3 reads CASSLGVFTGELFF. In DNA form, the CDR3 reads TGTGCCAGCAGCTTAGGCGTTTTCACCGGGGAGCTGTTTTTT.

The rearrangement links TRBV5-1 to TRBJ2-3; 7 bases align to TRBD1. The CDR3 sequence is 15 residues long. CDR1 is SGHRS and CDR2 is YFSETQ in the germline V gene. V was pared by 3 bases and J by 6 bases, with 10 bases of the junction left unmatched. The CDR3 coding sequence is TGCGCCAGCAGCTCAACCAACAGGGGTTACGATACGCAGTATTTT. Translating gives CASSSTNRGYDTQYF. The full variable domain, with the rest looked up from reference TRBV5-1 and TRBJ2-3, is KAGVTQTPRYLIKTRGQQVTLSCSPISGHRSVSWYQQTPGQGLQFLFEYFSETQRNKGNFPGRFSGRQFSNSRSEMNVSTLELGDSALYLCASSSTNRGYDTQYFGPGTRLTVL.

The chain combines TRBV6-5 with TRBJ2-3; the D call may be TRBD1 or TRBD2 (5 bases each). Germline CDR1 is MNHEY and CDR2 is SVGAGI. The V end was cut by 4 bases, the J end by 6 bases, with 14 bases between. This CDR3 has 14 amino acids. DNA of the CDR3: TGTGCCAGCAGTTTTAGGGGAGCTGCGGATACGCAGTATTTT. This translates into CASSFRGAADTQYF.

This chain links TRBV6-5 with TRBJ1-1; D not certain. Germline CDR1 and CDR2: MNHEY and SVGAGI. V was trimmed by 6 bases and J by 2 bases, leaving 7 bases between them. The CDR3 sequence is 12 residues long. The CDR3 DNA follows: TGTGCCAGCAGACCGGGTAACACTGAAGCTTTCTTT. This codes for CASRPGNTEAFF.

V gene TRBV12-5 combines with J gene TRBJ2-1; perhaps TRBD1 as D (6 bases). The CDR3 length is 15 residues. Germline loops: CDR1 LGHNT, CDR2 FRNRAP. V gave up 1 base and J gave up 8 bases, with 15 bases separating them. CDR3 bases: TGTGCTAGTGGTTTGGACGTAGGGGGTTTCGATGAGCAGTTCTTC. Translation gives CASGLDVGGFDEQFF.

V usage is TRBV7-3 and J usage is TRBJ2-2, with 10 bases lining up with TRBD2. The junction had 7 bases not matched to a gene; V was cut back by 5 bases and J by 7 bases. The CDR3 length is 15 residues. Germline CDR1 and CDR2: SGHTA and FQGTGA. CDR3 DNA sequence: TGTGCCAGCAGCCCCTCGACTAGCGGGTTCGGGGAGCTGTTTTTT. It specifies CASSPSTSGFGELFF.

This clonotype has just a few counts. The rearrangement uses TRBV20-1 and TRBJ2-3; D perhaps matches TRBD1 (5 bases). CDR1 and CDR2 from the germline V gene are DFQATT and SNEGSKA (reference sequence). V was shortened by 2 bases and J by 0 bases, with 9 bases between the two germline ends. This CDR3 spans 14 amino acids. As DNA, the CDR3 is TGCAGTGCTAGACCTCAGGGTAGCACAGATACGCAGTATTTT. This sequence encodes CSARPQGSTDTQYF.

V is TRBV6-5 and J is TRBJ2-1; 14 nucleotides align to TRBD2. Germline values: CDR1 MNHEY, CDR2 SVGAGI. This CDR3 contains 16 residues. V trimming: 4 bases; J trimming: 9 bases; junction bases outside the gene matches: 8. DNA of the CDR3: TGTGCCAGCAGTTCGGGACTAGCGGGAGATGTGGTTGAGCAGTTCTTC. It translates to CASSSGLAGDVVEQFF.

This clonotype has more than one count but fewer than ten. V gene TRBV10-3 combines with J gene TRBJ2-3; D is perhaps TRBD2 (6 bases). Trimming pared 4 bases from V and 2 bases from J, leaving 10 bases between. From germline, CDR1 is ENHRY and CDR2 SYGVKD. The CDR3 has 14 amino acids. The CDR3 loop reads CAISGAGLTDTQYF. CDR3 bases: TGTGCCATCAGTGGAGCGGGCCTCACAGATACGCAGTATTTT.

The chain uses TRBV7-9 and TRBJ2-7; the D is unclear. Between the trimmed V and J ends, which lost 0 bases and 2 bases, there was a span of 14 bases. The CDR3 sequence is 16 residues long. The germline CDR1 and CDR2 sequences are SEHNR and FQNEAQ (reference sequence). Here the CDR3 reads CASSLASGRRTYEQYF. Here the CDR3 DNA reads TGTGCCAGCAGCTTAGCATCCGGGCGGAGAACCTACGAGCAGTACTTC.

The chain carries TRBV7-9 and TRBJ1-3; D not certain. This CDR3 is 15 amino acids long. The V end lost 1 base, the J end lost 0 bases, and 7 bases lay between the germline ends. From germline, CDR1 is SEHNR and CDR2 FQNEAQ (reference sequence). The CDR3 region is CASSLGSHSGNTIYF. CDR3 in DNA: TGTGCCAGCAGCTTAGGGTCGCACTCTGGAAACACCATATATTTT.